This T cell receptor (beta chain) was retrieved from a study of blood T cells in healthy people across ages. General observations from the study: Naive CD4+ cells and diversity were both higher in long-lived donors than in aged donors.

About this clonotype: Antigen unknown.

For the second PCR, which ran for about 7 to 11 cycles, a sample-barcoded 5' primer and a J-beta primer mix were used. TCRdb analysed the 5' RACE reads with MiXCR anew, one entry per CDR3 protein. The sample shows fewer than 650,000 distinct CDR3 sequences, over 25% of them seen only once. The CDR3 is 16 amino acids. The germline V gene encodes CDR1 ENHRY and CDR2 SYGVKD. V was clipped by 0 bases and J by 3 bases; unmatched bases: 2. In addition, the sample was reused for a study of T cells of mothers and their children. That report notes: Comparable shaping of TCR recombination output by thymic selection was observed in related and unrelated pairs.

The specimen sequenced was blood. This TCR was sampled from a boy aged 2-15 years in good health. The chain employs TRBV10-3 and TRBJ1-2; 12 bases agree with TRBD1. CDR3 sequence (DNA): TGTGCCATCAGTGAGTCGGGACAGGGGGCCGACTATGGCTACACCTTC. It yields the protein CAISESGQGADYGYTF.